This T cell receptor beta chain was documented in a study of neurological immune-mediated disorders. There are many counts of this clonotype. Time point meaning: longitudinal time-point 3. The germline V gene encodes CDR1 LNHNV and CDR2 YYDKDF (reference sequence). V was pared by 8 bases and J by 5 bases, with 13 bases between. There are 14 residues in the CDR3. TCRdb re-called the 5' RACE reads through MiXCR, storing one row per CDR3 protein. The table records roughly 53,000 distinct CDR3 sequences, about 8% of them present only once. The TCR originated in a woman in her thirties or forties in good health. Sequenced input: PBMCs. The chain has TRBV15 and TRBJ1-6; D unclear. The CDR3 DNA follows: TGTGCCACCTCCCGGCCCAGTGATAATTCACCCCTCCACTTT. It is translated as CATSRPSDNSPLHF.